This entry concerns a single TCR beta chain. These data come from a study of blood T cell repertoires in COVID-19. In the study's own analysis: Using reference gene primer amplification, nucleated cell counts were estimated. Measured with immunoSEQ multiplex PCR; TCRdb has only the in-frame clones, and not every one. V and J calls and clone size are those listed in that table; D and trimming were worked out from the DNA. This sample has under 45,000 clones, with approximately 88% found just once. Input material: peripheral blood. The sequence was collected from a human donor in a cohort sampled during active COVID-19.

This CDR3 is CASSRRASQETQYF. As DNA, the CDR3 is TGTGCCAGCAGCCGGAGGGCTTCCCAAGAGACCCAGTACTTC. The V call is TRBV5-5, the J call TRBJ2-5, with D tentatively TRBD2 (6 bases). V lost 4 bases and J lost 1, with 11 bases in between. Germline lookup yields CDR1 SGHKS and CDR2 YYEKEE (reference sequence). This CDR3 spans 14 amino acids.